Included here is one T cell receptor (beta chain) sequence, with context. V shed 5 bases and J 2 bases; nucleotides not matched to a gene: 4. Germline V gives CDR1 LNHDA, CDR2 SQIVND (reference sequence). This CDR3 has 16 residues. Donation came from healthy HIV-negative adults that had no recent acute infections or vaccinations. A CD45RA+ naive subset and a CD45RA-negative memory subset were split from CD4+ cells. TCRdb's copy holds only in-frame clones and misses some; the assay was immunoSEQ multiplex PCR. The sample consists of some 2.1 million clones, 85% to 95% of them appearing once. This entry is derived from a study of shared clonotypes between healthy human individuals.

Sequencing was carried out using naive CD4+ T cells sorted from blood. Subset reported: CD45RA+ positively selected. This chain connects TRBV19 to TRBJ1-6, with 9 positions matching TRBD1. This sequence originates from a man aged 18-30 years in good health. The CDR3 region has the DNA TGTGCCAGTAGTCCCGGGACAGGGACCTATAATTCACCCCTCCACTTT. Its protein is CASSPGTGTYNSPLHF.